The 10 T cell receptor beta chains listed next were all sequenced from one sample in a study of monozygotic twins with inflammatory bowel disease. TCRdb re-called the 5' RACE reads and shows each CDR3 protein once, DNA omitted. The sample includes approximately 400,000 distinct CDR3 sequences. Sequenced input: blood. These TCRs come from a human donor with ulcerative colitis or Crohn's disease, or a healthy co-twin of an affected twin (not recorded which).

The V and J genes are TRBV7-2 and TRBJ1-1; TCRdb's D call of TRBD1 is untestable without DNA. The CDR3 runs to 14 residues. The germline V gene has CDR1 SGHTA and CDR2 FQGNSA. The CDR3 loop reads CASSEQGGDTEAFF.

The chain employs TRBV6-1 and TRBJ1-1. Germline V gives CDR1 MNHNS, CDR2 SASEGT. CDR3 length equals 12 residues. The CDR3 reads CASSEGRTEAFF.

The rearrangement joins TRBV14 to TRBJ2-1; checking the TCRdb D call of TRBD1 is not possible without DNA. CDR1 and CDR2 (germline): SGHDN, FVKESK. CDR3 size: 15 residues. The CDR3 loop is CASSLRGAPHNEQFF.

The chain uses TRBV6-2 or TRBV6-3 and TRBJ2-2; TCRdb proposes TRBD1, but this gene call is untestable without DNA. There are 15 residues in the CDR3. The germline V gene encodes CDR1 MNHEY and CDR2 SVGEGT. This CDR3 reads CASWVLGQGTGELFF.

The gene calls are TRBV11-2 and TRBJ2-7; TCRdb proposes TRBD2, but this gene call is untestable without DNA. Germline lookup yields CDR1 SGHAT and CDR2 FQNNGV. The CDR3 contains 18 residues. The CDR3 protein is CASRRGTSGSLSSYEQYF. Together with reference TRBV11-2 and TRBJ2-7, the CDR3 gives the full variable domain: EAGVAQSPRYKIIEKRQSVAFWCNPISGHATLYWYQQILGQGPKLLIQFQNNGVVDDSQLPKDRFSAERLKGVDSTLKIQPAKLEDSAVYLCASRRGTSGSLSSYEQYFGPGTRLTVT.

The rearrangement joins TRBV12-3 or TRBV12-4 to TRBJ1-1; there is no DNA to check the TCRdb D call of TRBD1. CDR3 length: 14 residues. The CDR3 region is CASSLARGATEAFF.

The rearrangement links TRBV5-4 to TRBJ1-1. Germline loops: CDR1 SGHNT, CDR2 YYREEE (reference sequence). The CDR3 has 14 residues. This chain's CDR3 is CASSVGQANTEAFF.

The chain carries TRBV18 and TRBJ1-1. Germline CDR1 KGHSH, CDR2 LQKENI. This CDR3 contains 12 residues. Here the CDR3 reads CASSPLNTEAFF.

J is TRBJ1-2 and V is TRBV15; the TCRdb call, TRBD1, lacks DNA for checking. Germline V gene data show CDR1 as LNHNV and CDR2 as YYDKDF (reference sequence). CDR3 length: 17 residues. The CDR3: CATSDSDPGGYNYGYTF.

This chain links TRBV7-2 with TRBJ1-2; with no DNA, the TCRdb D assignment of TRBD1 cannot be verified. This CDR3 spans 15 amino acids. Germline V gene data show CDR1 as SGHTA and CDR2 as FQGNSA. The CDR3 spells CASSLVVAPGYGYTF.